The TCR beta chain described here comes from a study of T cell responses to AZD1222 COVID-19 vaccine. The CDR3 consists of 18 residues. Germline V gene data show CDR1 as SGDLS and CDR2 as YYNGEE. The V segment lost 0 bases and the J segment 0 bases; nucleotides outside the gene matches: 6. Study findings and constraints: Spike-specific TCR repertoires showed rising breadth and depth after two AZD1222 doses. White British people made up most donors, females outnumbered males, and clonal diversity was possibly underestimated.

Details on this clone: Its antigen is unknown.

Clones were read by immunoSEQ multiplex PCR, and TCRdb kept only the in-frame ones, dropping some. The sample lists tens of thousands of clones; roughly 85% were seen once. This TCR was recovered from an adult who received the AZD1222 COVID-19 vaccine. The chain employs TRBV9 and TRBJ2-6; 7 bases fit TRBD1. The sample was peripheral blood, taken 28 days after the second AZD1222 dose. In DNA, the CDR3 is TGTGCCAGCAGCGTAGGAAGGGGGACAGCCTCTGGGGCCAACGTCCTGACTTTC. It codes for CASSVGRGTASGANVLTF. Complete variable domain (other parts from reference TRBV9 and TRBJ2-6): DSGVTQTPKHLITATGQRVTLRCSPRSGDLSVYWYQQSLDQGLQFLIQYYNGEERAKGNILERFSAQQFPDLHSELNLSSLELGDSALYFCASSVGRGTASGANVLTFGAGSRLTVL.